Listed here is a single T cell receptor (beta chain). Antigen unknown. Regarding donors, all were healthy bone marrow donors. PCR employed 60 Vbeta and 13 Jbeta primers. The repertoire was sequenced with immunoSEQ multiplex PCR; TCRdb's copy has only in-frame clones and lacks some. The repertoire consists of about 140,000 clones, with around 10% occurring once and the leading ten covering roughly 1.9%. The sample belongs to a study of cytomegalovirus exposure and HLA in healthy donors. Study observations and caveats: Some V segments, TRBV6-2 and TRBV6-3 among them, were indistinguishable and were therefore excluded. One later analysis reportedly identified an Asian-associated ancestry cluster that showed fewer N-insertions than the 666-donor mean. CMV antigen specificity was confirmed in vitro for three CMV-associated chains.

Germline trimming cut 0 bases from V and 11 bases from J; bases unmatched to any gene: 5. Germline CDR1 and CDR2: SGHRS and YFSETQ. This CDR3 is built from 13 residues. The TCR was taken from a male donor in good health and CMV-seronegative. The sample comprised PBMCs. The rearrangement uses TRBV5-1 and TRBJ1-1; 9 bases map to TRBD1. The DNA for the CDR3 is TGCGCCAGCAGCTTGGAGCGACAGGGGGTGGCTTTCTTT. Translated: CASSLERQGVAFF.